The 9 T cell receptor beta chains reported below all come from one sample, sequenced in a study of T-cell memory formation after mild COVID-19. TCRdb reprocessed the 5' RACE reads via MiXCR and lists one record per CDR3 protein. Among approximately 260,000 distinct CDR3 sequences listed, over 15% were seen once. Sequencing input: PBMCs or a T cell subset sorted from them (not recorded which). The receptor source for this set is a man in his late teens or twenties who had mild COVID-19 (a few samples of this study predate the infection). Cell type and time point are not known.

This clonotype has more than one count but fewer than ten. The V and J genes are TRBV2 and TRBJ2-1; D is uncertain. The V gene lost 5 bases and the J gene lost 3 bases, with 8 bases spanning the gap. The length of the CDR3 is 13 residues. The germline V gene has CDR1 SNHLY and CDR2 FYNNEI. The CDR3 DNA reads TGTGCCAGCAGTCCCGACCTCTACAATGAGCAGTTCTTC. Translated: CASSPDLYNEQFF. Filled out from reference TRBV2 and TRBJ2-1, the complete variable domain reads EPEVTQTPSHQVTQMGQEVILRCVPISNHLYFYWYRQILGQKVEFLVSFYNNEISEKSEIFDDQFSVERPDGSNFTLKIRSTKLEDSAMYFCASSPDLYNEQFFGPGTRLTVL.

The CDR3 DNA sequence: TGCGCCAGCAGGTCGGGACTGTCATTTTCACCCCTCCACTTT. Translated, it gives CASRSGLSFSPLHF. The chain employs TRBV5-1 and TRBJ1-6, with D perhaps TRBD1 (5 bases). V lost 5 bases, J lost 9 bases, and 15 bases lay in between. This CDR3 has 14 amino acids. CDR1 and CDR2 (germline): SGHRS, YFSETQ.

Here the CDR3 DNA reads TGTGCCAGCAGCTTAGGAGTAAAGACCTTGCCAGATACGCAGTATTTT. Encoded protein: CASSLGVKTLPDTQYF. The V gene is TRBV7-8, the J gene TRBJ2-3; D unresolved. Trimming pared 1 base from V and 4 bases from J, leaving 15 bases between. The CDR3 extends over 16 amino acids. From germline, CDR1 is SGHVS and CDR2 FQNEAQ.

The V call is TRBV7-2, the J call TRBJ1-4; 8 bases match TRBD1. The CDR3 totals 14 residues. V was clipped by 5 bases and J by 16 bases; unmatched bases: 15. CDR1 and CDR2 (germline): SGHTA, FQGNSA. The CDR3 region has the DNA TGTGCCAGCAGCGCCGACAGGGGCCCGTATATTCCGTTTTTT. Protein sequence: CASSADRGPYIPFF. Drawing the rest from reference TRBV7-2 and TRBJ1-4, the complete variable domain is GAGVSQSPSNKVTEKGKDVELRCDPISGHTALYWYRQSLGQGLEFLIYFQGNSAPDKSGLPSDRFSAERTGGSVSTLTIQRTQQEDSAVYLCASSADRGPYIPFFGSGTQLSVL.

This clonotype was seen a handful of times. The J gene is TRBJ2-3, the V gene TRBV7-9; no clear D. This CDR3 is 12 amino acids long. Trimming left V 4 bases short and J 6 bases short, with 8 bases between. Germline CDR1 SEHNR, CDR2 FQNEAQ (reference sequence). The CDR3 region is CASSSVPDTQYF. The CDR3 DNA reads as TGTGCCAGCAGCTCAGTCCCGGATACGCAGTATTTT. Together with reference TRBV7-9 and TRBJ2-3, the CDR3 gives the full variable domain: DTGVSQNPRHKITKRGQNVTFRCDPISEHNRLYWYRQTLGQGPEFLTYFQNEAQLEKSRLLSDRFSAERPKGSFSTLEIQRTEQGDSAMYLCASSSVPDTQYFGPGTRLTVL.

The rearrangement uses TRBV12-3 or TRBV12-4 and TRBJ1-5; weak D call: TRBD1 (5 bases). V shed 2 bases and J shed 2 bases, with 13 bases lying between them. The CDR3 sequence is 16 residues long. The CDR3 DNA sequence: TGTGCCAGCAGTTTAAGTGGCAGGGCGGGCAATCAGCCCCAGCATTTT. Its translation is CASSLSGRAGNQPQHF.

This clonotype was picked up a small number of times. V and J are TRBV20-1 and TRBJ2-5; 11 bases fit TRBD1. V shed 1 base and J 4 bases; nucleotides not matched to a gene: 5. The CDR3 sequence is 15 residues long. The germline V gene encodes CDR1 DFQATT and CDR2 SNEGSKA (reference sequence). This chain's CDR3 is CSARAWTGGPETQYF. As DNA, the CDR3 is TGCAGTGCTAGAGCTTGGACAGGGGGCCCAGAGACCCAGTACTTC.

This clonotype appeared a few times. The chain joins TRBV7-2 to TRBJ2-1, with TRBD2 matching over 9 bases. The CDR3 contains 15 residues. J was trimmed by 6 bases and V by 1 base; bases with no gene match: 4. CDR1 SGHTA and CDR2 FQGNSA come from the germline V gene. The CDR3 coding sequence is TGTGCCAGCAGCTTAGTTAGCGGGGGCCGCAATGAGCAGTTCTTC. It is translated as CASSLVSGGRNEQFF.

In its sample, this clonotype was seen a few times. The genes are TRBV5-5 and TRBJ1-6; 7 bases are a match to TRBD1. Germline V gene sequence: CDR1 SGHKS, CDR2 YYEKEE (reference sequence). J lost 6 bases, V lost 6 bases, and 12 bases had no gene match. The CDR3 extends over 16 amino acids. CDR3 residues: CASTLNPGTANSPLHF. The CDR3, as DNA: TGTGCCAGCACCCTCAACCCCGGGACAGCTAATTCACCCCTCCACTTT. Looking up the rest from reference TRBV5-5 and TRBJ1-6 gives the full variable domain: DAGVTQSPTHLIKTRGQQVTLRCSPISGHKSVSWYQQVLGQGPQFIFQYYEKEERGRGNFPDRFSARQFPNYSSELNVNALLLGDSALYLCASTLNPGTANSPLHFGNGTRLTVT.